This T cell receptor beta chain comes out of a study of CD8+ T cells in alopecia areata. Regarding the study as a whole: Higher clonality and more expanded CD8+ clones appeared in lesional than normal scalp. Scalp samples also yield sequences of resident alphabeta T cells from normal skin.

This CDR3 region has 13 residues. The V and J ends lost 5 bases and 3 bases respectively, with 11 bases between them. The germline gives CDR1 PRHDT, CDR2 FYEKMQ (reference sequence). For this clone: Its antigen is as yet unknown.

Obtained from alopecia areata patients were lesional scalp punch biopsies along with peripheral blood. Starting from PBMCs, sorting isolated CD4+ and CD8+ T cells. Extracted RNA was reverse transcribed into cDNA, the sequencing template. The assay was immunoSEQ multiplex PCR, and TCRdb's table has in-frame clones only and misses some. Among about 110,000 clones listed, 55% to 70% were seen once. This chain connects TRBV13 to TRBJ2-7; D not resolved. The sequence derives from a human donor with alopecia areata. Sample: NKG2D-low CD8+ T cells sorted from blood. As DNA, the CDR3 is TGTGCCAGCAGCATCTCAACAAACTACGAGCAGTACTTC. Translation gives CASSISTNYEQYF.